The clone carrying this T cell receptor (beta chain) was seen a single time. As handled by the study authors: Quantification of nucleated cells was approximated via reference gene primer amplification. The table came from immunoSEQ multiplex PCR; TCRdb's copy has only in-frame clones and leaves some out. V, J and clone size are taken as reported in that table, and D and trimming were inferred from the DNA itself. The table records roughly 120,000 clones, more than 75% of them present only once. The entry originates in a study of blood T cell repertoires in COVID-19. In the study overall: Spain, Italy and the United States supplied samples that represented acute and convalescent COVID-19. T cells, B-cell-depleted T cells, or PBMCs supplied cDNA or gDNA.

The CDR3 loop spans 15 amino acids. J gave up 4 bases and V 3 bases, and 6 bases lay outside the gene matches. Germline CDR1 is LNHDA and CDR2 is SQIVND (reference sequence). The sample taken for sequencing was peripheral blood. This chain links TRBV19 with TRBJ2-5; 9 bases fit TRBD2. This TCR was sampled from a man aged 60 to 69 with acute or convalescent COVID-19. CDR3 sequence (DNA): TGTGCCAGTAGTATCGGCGGGAGGGCCGGAGAGACCCAGTACTTC. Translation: CASSIGGRAGETQYF.